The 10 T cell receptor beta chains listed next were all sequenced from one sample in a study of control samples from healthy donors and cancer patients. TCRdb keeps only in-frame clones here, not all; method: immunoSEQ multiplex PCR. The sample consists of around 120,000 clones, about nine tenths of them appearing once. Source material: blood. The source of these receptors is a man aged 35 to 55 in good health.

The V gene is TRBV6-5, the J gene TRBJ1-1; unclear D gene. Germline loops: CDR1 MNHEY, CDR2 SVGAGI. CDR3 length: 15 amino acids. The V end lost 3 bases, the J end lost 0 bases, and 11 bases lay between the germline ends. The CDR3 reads CASSYSVRMNTEAFF. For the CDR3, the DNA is TGTGCCAGCAGTTATTCCGTCCGCATGAACACTGAAGCTTTCTTT.

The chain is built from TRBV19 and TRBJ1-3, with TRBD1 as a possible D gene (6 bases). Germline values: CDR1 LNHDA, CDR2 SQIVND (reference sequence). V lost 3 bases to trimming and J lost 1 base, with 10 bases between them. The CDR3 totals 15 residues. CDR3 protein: CASSISGTSGNTIYF. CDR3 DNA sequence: TGTGCCAGTAGTATCTCCGGGACATCTGGAAACACCATATATTTT.

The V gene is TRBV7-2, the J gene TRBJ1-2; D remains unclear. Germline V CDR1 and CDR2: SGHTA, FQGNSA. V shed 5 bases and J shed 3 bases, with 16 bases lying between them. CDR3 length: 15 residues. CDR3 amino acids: CASSPYWARDYGYTF. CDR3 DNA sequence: TGTGCCAGCAGCCCATATTGGGCGCGGGACTATGGCTACACCTTC.

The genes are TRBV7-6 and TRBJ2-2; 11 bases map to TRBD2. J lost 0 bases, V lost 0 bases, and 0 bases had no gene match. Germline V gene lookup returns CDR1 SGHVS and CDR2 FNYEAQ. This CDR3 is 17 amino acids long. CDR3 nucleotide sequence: TGTGCCAGCAGCTTAGCACTAGCGGGGGCGAACACCGGGGAGCTGTTTTTT. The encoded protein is CASSLALAGANTGELFF.

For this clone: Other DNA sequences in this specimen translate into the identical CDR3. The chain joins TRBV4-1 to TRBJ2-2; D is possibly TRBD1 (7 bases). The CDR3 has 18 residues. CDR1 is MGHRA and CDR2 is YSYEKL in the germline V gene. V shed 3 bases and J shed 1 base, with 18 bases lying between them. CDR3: CASSHGEERGQNTGELFF. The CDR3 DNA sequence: TGCGCCAGCAGCCATGGGGAGGAGAGGGGGCAGAACACCGGGGAGCTGTTTTTT.

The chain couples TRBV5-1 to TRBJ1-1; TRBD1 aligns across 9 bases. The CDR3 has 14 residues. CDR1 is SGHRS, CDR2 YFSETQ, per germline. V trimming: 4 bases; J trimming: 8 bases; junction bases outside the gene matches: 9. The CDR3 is CASSLPGTGLEAFF. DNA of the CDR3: TGCGCCAGCAGCCTACCGGGGACAGGGTTAGAAGCTTTCTTT.

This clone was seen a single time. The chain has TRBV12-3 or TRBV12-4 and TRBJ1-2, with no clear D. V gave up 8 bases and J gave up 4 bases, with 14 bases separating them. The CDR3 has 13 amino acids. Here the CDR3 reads CASRPGGFYGYTF. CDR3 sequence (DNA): TGTGCCAGCCGCCCTGGAGGGTTCTATGGCTACACCTTC.

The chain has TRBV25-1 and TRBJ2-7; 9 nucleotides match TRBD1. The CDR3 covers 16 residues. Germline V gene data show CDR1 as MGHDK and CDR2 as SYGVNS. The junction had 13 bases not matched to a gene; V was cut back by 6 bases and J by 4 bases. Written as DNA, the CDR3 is TGTGCCAGCAGCGATTATTGGACAGGGGCACTGTACGAGCAGTACTTC. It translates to CASSDYWTGALYEQYF.

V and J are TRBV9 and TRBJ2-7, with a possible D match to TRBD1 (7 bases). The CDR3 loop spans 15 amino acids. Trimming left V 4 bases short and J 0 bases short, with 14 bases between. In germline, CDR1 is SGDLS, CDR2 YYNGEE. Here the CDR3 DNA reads TGTGCCAGCAGCCCAGGGGGGACGGCCTCCTACGAGCAGTACTTC. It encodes CASSPGGTASYEQYF.

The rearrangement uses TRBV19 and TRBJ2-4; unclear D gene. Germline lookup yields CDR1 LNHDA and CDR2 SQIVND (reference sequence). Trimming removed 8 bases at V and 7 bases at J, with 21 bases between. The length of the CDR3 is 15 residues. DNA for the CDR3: TGTGCCAGTTCATCGACTCGGTTGGTCGGGAACATTCAGTACTTC. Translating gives CASSSTRLVGNIQYF.